Listed here are 10 T cell receptor beta chains from one sample, sequenced in a study of cytomegalovirus exposure and HLA in healthy donors. Sequenced by immunoSEQ multiplex PCR; TCRdb stores in-frame clones only, minus some. This sample yields about 120,000 clones, of which about 92% are seen a single time; 1.5% to 2% belongs to the top ten. The specimen sequenced was PBMCs. These receptors were collected from a woman between 18 and 30 years old in good health and CMV-seronegative.

The rearrangement joins TRBV27 to TRBJ1-2; 9 positions match TRBD1. The V and J ends lost 0 bases and 2 bases, in that order; junction bases with no gene match: 16. The CDR3 runs 20 residues. CDR1 is MNHEY and CDR2 is SMNVEV in the germline V gene (reference sequence). CDR3 amino acids: CASSLSRFGTGLSRNYGYTF. The CDR3 bases are TGTGCCAGCAGTTTATCTCGCTTTGGGACAGGGCTAAGTAGAAACTATGGCTACACCTTC.

The V gene is TRBV6-5, the J gene TRBJ2-7; D possibly corresponds to TRBD2 (5 bases). The CDR3 has 15 amino acids. Germline V gene data show CDR1 as MNHEY and CDR2 as SVGAGI. V was shortened by 6 bases and J by 0 bases, with 15 bases between the two germline ends. Here the CDR3 DNA reads TGTGCCAGCAGCTCTTTGGGAGTAACCTCCTACGAGCAGTACTTC. Its translation is CASSSLGVTSYEQYF.

This sequence joins TRBV4-1 and TRBJ2-7, with 11 bases lining up with TRBD2. Trimming removed 4 bases from V and 3 bases from J; junction bases left unmatched: 2. The germline gives CDR1 MGHRA, CDR2 YSYEKL. This CDR3 is 14 amino acids long. CDR3 DNA: TGCGCCAGCAGCCCACTAGCGGGAGACTACGAGCAGTACTTC. Protein: CASSPLAGDYEQYF.

This sequence joins TRBV4-2 and TRBJ1-4; D is unresolved. The CDR3 runs to 15 residues. V was cut by 4 bases and J by 10 bases, with 19 bases left in between. The germline V gene has CDR1 LGHNA and CDR2 YNFKEQ. CDR3 sequence (DNA): TGTGCCAGCAGCCCCCCAGGCGAGGGAGGAGTAAAACTGTTTTTT. Translating gives CASSPPGEGGVKLFF.

The CDR3, as DNA: TGTGCCAGCAGTCGGACAGGTTCCTTTTATGGCTACACCTTC. The encoded protein is CASSRTGSFYGYTF. The genes are TRBV6-5 and TRBJ1-2; 7 nucleotides align to TRBD1. This CDR3 is 14 amino acids long. J gave up 5 bases and V 5 bases, and 8 bases lay outside the gene matches. Looked up from germline, CDR1 is MNHEY and CDR2 is SVGAGI.

This chain connects TRBV29-1 to TRBJ2-7; unclear D gene. Germline CDR1 and CDR2: SQVTM and ANQGSEA. The CDR3 spans 11 residues. Trimming pared 3 bases from V and 2 bases from J, leaving 5 bases between. In nucleotides, the CDR3 is TGCAGCGTTGACCAGGCCTACGAGCAGTACTTC. Translating it yields CSVDQAYEQYF.

CDR3 nucleotides: TGTGCCAGCAGCGCCGGGACAGGGAGCTCCTACGAGCAGTACTTC. Protein sequence: CASSAGTGSSYEQYF. The chain joins TRBV9 to TRBJ2-7, with TRBD1 matching 9 bases. CDR1 and CDR2 from the germline V gene are SGDLS and YYNGEE. The junction had 4 bases not matched to a gene; V was cut back by 3 bases and J by 0 bases. The length of the CDR3 is 15 residues.

V and J are TRBV5-4 and TRBJ2-7, with D possibly matching TRBD2 (5 bases). The CDR3 consists of 15 residues. CDR1 and CDR2 (germline): SGHNT, YYREEE (reference sequence). Trimming pared 1 base from V and 6 bases from J, leaving 17 bases between. Here the CDR3 reads CASSLKSEGSVEQYF. In DNA, the CDR3 is TGTGCCAGCAGCTTGAAATCAGAGGGATCGGTCGAGCAGTACTTC.

The chain links TRBV5-8 to TRBJ2-7; TRBD2 matches 7 bases. Germline values: CDR1 SGHTS, CDR2 YDEGEE. V gave up 2 bases and J gave up 3 bases; unmatched junction bases: 11. The CDR3 extends over 16 amino acids. CDR3 residues: CASSFGGTTTFYEQYF. CDR3 in DNA: TGTGCCAGCAGCTTCGGCGGGACTACCACATTCTACGAGCAGTACTTC. Full variable domain (remainder filled in from reference TRBV5-8 and TRBJ2-7): EAGVTQSPTHLIKTRGQQATLRCSPISGHTSVYWYQQALGLGLQFLLWYDEGEERNRGNFPPRFSGRQFPNYSSELNVNALELEDSALYLCASSFGGTTTFYEQYFGPGTRLTVT.

The chain has TRBV6-5 and TRBJ2-6, with D maybe TRBD2 (5 bases). Germline CDR1 reads MNHEY; CDR2 reads SVGAGI. CDR3 length: 15 amino acids. The ends were cut back, 6 bases at V and 3 bases at J, with 12 bases in the middle. The CDR3 reads CASRKGVDGANVLTF. As DNA, the CDR3 is TGTGCCAGCAGGAAGGGAGTAGATGGGGCCAACGTCCTGACTTTC.